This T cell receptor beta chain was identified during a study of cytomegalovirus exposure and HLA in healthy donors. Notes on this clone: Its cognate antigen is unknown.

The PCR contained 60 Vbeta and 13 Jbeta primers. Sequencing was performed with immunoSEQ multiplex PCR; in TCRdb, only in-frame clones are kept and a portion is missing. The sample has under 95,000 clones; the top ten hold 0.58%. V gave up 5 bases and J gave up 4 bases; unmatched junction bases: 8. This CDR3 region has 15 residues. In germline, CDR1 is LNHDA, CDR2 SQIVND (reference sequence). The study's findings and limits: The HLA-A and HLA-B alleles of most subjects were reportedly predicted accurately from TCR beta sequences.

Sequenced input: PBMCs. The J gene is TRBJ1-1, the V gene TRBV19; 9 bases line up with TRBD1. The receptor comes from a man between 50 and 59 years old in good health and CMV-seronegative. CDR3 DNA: TGTGCCAGTAGTCCCCGGACAGGGGTTGGCACTGAAGCTTTCTTT. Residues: CASSPRTGVGTEAFF.